These 9 T cell receptor beta chains were all obtained from the same sample, sequenced in a study of CD8+CD57+ T cells in acquired aplastic anemia. TCR beta VDJ and CDR3 were profiled, and genomic DNA was the template. TCRdb itself ran the reads through MiXCR, one entry per CDR3 protein. This table has around 400,000 distinct CDR3 sequences, about two thirds appearing once. Source material: sorted CD4+, CD8+, or CD8+CD57+ T cells (not recorded which) from PBMCs. The receptors shown here come from a human donor in good health, serving as a control.

V is TRBV7-8 and J is TRBJ1-3; D gene uncertain. CDR3 length: 15 residues. Trimming took 2 bases from V and 1 from J, leaving 9 bases between them. The germline V gene encodes CDR1 SGHVS and CDR2 FQNEAQ. The CDR3 is CASSLYTVSGNTIYF. In DNA form, the CDR3 reads TGTGCCAGCAGCTTATACACGGTATCTGGAAACACCATATATTTT.

The CDR3 DNA reads as TGTGCCAGCAGCTTGAATAGAGGGGATAATTCACCCCTCCACTTT. Protein: CASSLNRGDNSPLHF. This chain links TRBV11-2 with TRBJ1-6, with D maybe TRBD1 (5 bases). Germline V lookup: CDR1 SGHAT, CDR2 FQNNGV. This CDR3 comprises 15 residues. The V gene lost 3 bases and the J gene lost 5 bases, with 11 bases spanning the gap.

Notes on this clonotype: One end of the junction fails to match germline, which may point to a read error. The gene calls are TRBV5-7 and TRBJ1-6; perhaps TRBD1 as D (6 bases). TRBV5-7 is flagged as an ORF with uncertain function. CDR3 size: 15 residues. The CDR3: CASSLDSSANSPLHF. CDR3 nucleotide sequence: TGCGCCAGCAGCCTGGACAGCTCAGCCAATTCACCCCTCCACTTT.

Worth noting for this clonotype: The DNA is left out, because the CDR3 cannot be placed on it with certainty; the CDR3 is given as TCRdb lists it. CDR3 protein: CASSLGQKDSPLHFGKHF. The chain uses TRBV2 and TRBJ1-5; the D call in the table, TRBD1, was not verified against the DNA. From its first to its last residue, the CDR3 has 18 amino acids. The V gene's germline CDR1 is SNHLY and CDR2 FYNNEI.

The rearrangement uses TRBV5-5 and TRBJ1-5; tentative D call: TRBD1 (5 bases). From germline, CDR1 is SGHKS and CDR2 YYEKEE (reference sequence). V lost 0 bases and J 5 bases, leaving 9 bases between the germline ends. This CDR3 has 14 amino acids. The CDR3 spells CASSLDGGDQPQHF. CDR3 coding DNA: TGTGCCAGCAGCTTGGATGGGGGGGATCAGCCCCAGCATTTT.

The V call is TRBV3-1, the J call TRBJ2-2; 7 nucleotides line up with TRBD2. From germline, CDR1 is LGHDT and CDR2 YNNKEL (reference sequence). The CDR3 length is 17 residues. Unmatched junction bases numbered 15, after V lost 9 bases and J lost 2 bases. The DNA for the CDR3 is TGTGCCAGGCCCCAGGGTGGGGCGGGGGTAAACACCGGGGAGCTGTTTTTT. It specifies CARPQGGAGVNTGELFF.

This clonotype was counted ten times or more. V and J are TRBV29-1 and TRBJ1-1; tentatively, D is TRBD1 (6 bases). Germline V CDR1 and CDR2: SQVTM, ANQGSEA. Trimming removed 7 bases from V and 9 bases from J, with 15 bases in between. This CDR3 spans 11 amino acids. CDR3 nucleotides: TGCAGCGCCTTGGGGGGACACAAAGCTTTCTTT. This encodes CSALGGHKAFF.

The rearrangement joins TRBV7-2 to TRBJ2-7; D remains unclear. The ends were cut back, 5 bases at V and 9 bases at J, with 14 bases in the middle. CDR1 and CDR2 (germline): SGHTA, FQGNSA. This CDR3 has 12 amino acids. The CDR3 sequence is CASSLTPSGQYF. CDR3 bases: TGTGCCAGCAGCCTTACCCCCTCCGGGCAGTACTTC.

The table lists this clonotype with many counts. The chain uses TRBV19 and TRBJ1-1; possible D gene TRBD1, 6 bases. CDR1 and CDR2 (germline): LNHDA, SQIVND (reference sequence). This CDR3 comprises 13 residues. The V gene lost 3 bases and the J gene lost 4 bases, with 9 bases spanning the gap. The CDR3 loop reads CASSIQGTTEAFF. In DNA form, the CDR3 reads TGTGCCAGTAGTATTCAGGGGACCACTGAAGCTTTCTTT.